Listed below are T cell receptor beta chains from one sample, sequenced in a study of cytomegalovirus exposure and HLA in healthy donors. Assay: immunoSEQ multiplex PCR; the TCRdb copy retains only in-frame clones and omits some. The sample contains about 76,000 clones, about 75% of which appear only once. The sequenced sample was PBMCs. The receptors derive from a man aged 55 to 69 in good health and CMV-seropositive. Both conserved end residues are part of each CDR3. D genes are given only for firm matches. Clone size, where shown, is once, few, many, or a class for clones that have expanded.

v_gene,d_gene,j_gene,abundance,CDR3nt,CDR3aa
TRBV5-4,TRBD1,TRBJ1-2,few,TGTGCCAGCGGTTGGGACAGAGCTGGCTACACCTTC,CASGWDRAGYTF
TRBV30,TRBD2,TRBJ2-5,NA,TGTGCCTGGAGTGGGGGACTAGGGGAGACCCAGTACTTC,CAWSGGLGETQYF
TRBV9,TRBD2,TRBJ2-3,NA,TGTGCCAGCAGCGGAGACCCTCTAGCGGGGGGGGCAAATACGCAGTATTTT,CASSGDPLAGGANTQYF
TRBV5-1,TRBD1,TRBJ1-2,few,TGCGCCAGCAGCTTGGCCGCTGGGCAGGGGGCTTGGAACTATGGCTACACCTTC,CASSLAAGQGAWNYGYTF
TRBV27,NA,TRBJ1-2,NA,TGTGCCAGCAGTTTTGGGGCCAACTATGGCTACACCTTC,CASSFGANYGYTF
TRBV5-6,NA,TRBJ2-2,NA,TGTGCCAGCAGCCCGGACGGGGCGAACACCGGGGAGCTGTTTTTT,CASSPDGANTGELFF
TRBV7-3,TRBD2,TRBJ2-1,NA,TGTGCCAGCAGCCCCCTCTTGACTAGCGGGAGGGCCGGGTTGGATGAGCAGTTCTTC,CASSPLLTSGRAGLDEQFF
TRBV9,TRBD1,TRBJ1-4,NA,TGTGCCAGCAGCAAGAGACAGGGTCGGGGTGAAAAACTGTTTTTT,CASSKRQGRGEKLFF
TRBV28,TRBD1,TRBJ2-7,once,TGTGCCAGCAGTTCGCCCGCAGGGGGCAGTTTAGAGCAGTACTTC,CASSSPAGGSLEQYF
TRBV5-8,NA,TRBJ2-2,NA,TGTGCCAGCAGCTTTCTTTCCAGGGCGAGCACCGGGGAGCTGTTTTTT,CASSFLSRASTGELFF
TRBV19,TRBD2,TRBJ2-3,NA,TGTGCCAGTAGGGTGGGCGGGGGGCGACGTACAGATACGCAGTATTTT,CASRVGGGRRTDTQYF
TRBV28,TRBD1,TRBJ1-2,NA,TGTGCCAGCAGCCCCACGGGCGACAGGGTGGCCCCTATTCGGGGCTACACCTTC,CASSPTGDRVAPIRGYTF
TRBV5-8,NA,TRBJ2-3,few,TGTGCCAGCAGCTGGAGCAGCGGAGCAGATACGCAGTATTTT,CASSWSSGADTQYF
TRBV2,TRBD1,TRBJ2-5,NA,TGTGCCAGCAGAAGGACAGGGGTCCAAGAGACCCAGTACTTC,CASRRTGVQETQYF